The 29 T cell receptor beta chains below come from one sample, sequenced in a study of T cell changes during pregnancy in multiple sclerosis. Profiled with immunoSEQ multiplex PCR; TCRdb holds only in-frame clones, not every one. The sample holds under 45,000 clones, around 89% seen once. The sequencing here drew on CD4+ T cells from peripheral blood mononuclear cells, taken in the second trimester of pregnancy. These receptors originate from a female donor with multiple sclerosis, enrolled in a pregnancy study.

This rearrangement joins TRBV6-4 to TRBJ2-1; 11 positions match TRBD2. CDR3 size: 16 residues. Per germline, CDR1 MRHNA and CDR2 SNTAGT. Germline trimming cut 8 bases from V and 4 bases from J; bases unmatched to any gene: 10. The CDR3 DNA sequence: TGTGCCAGCTCCCCGACTAGCGGGATGATGTACAATGAGCAGTTCTTC. It translates to CASSPTSGMMYNEQFF.

This clone has only a few counts. The gene calls are TRBV5-5 and TRBJ2-3, with D hard to call. V shed 1 base and J shed 0 bases, with 12 bases lying between them. The germline CDR1 and CDR2 sequences are SGHKS and YYEKEE (reference sequence). The CDR3 has 16 residues. The CDR3 loop reads CASSLLALLSTDTQYF. DNA for the CDR3: TGTGCCAGCAGCTTGCTGGCTCTTCTTAGCACAGATACGCAGTATTTT. Full variable domain (outside the CDR3, taken from reference TRBV5-5 and TRBJ2-3): DAGVTQSPTHLIKTRGQQVTLRCSPISGHKSVSWYQQVLGQGPQFIFQYYEKEERGRGNFPDRFSARQFPNYSSELNVNALLLGDSALYLCASSLLALLSTDTQYFGPGTRLTVL.

The chain has TRBV16 and TRBJ2-7; perhaps TRBD2 as D (6 bases). The germline V and J ends were trimmed by 4 bases and 3 bases, with 25 bases remaining between them. The CDR3 covers 18 residues. CDR1 is KGHSY and CDR2 is FQNENV in the germline V gene. Here the CDR3 reads CASSRERGTSNRHYEQYF. CDR3 coding DNA: TGTGCCAGCAGCCGAGAACGAGGGACTTCGAATCGGCACTACGAGCAGTACTTC.

The chain uses TRBV5-1 and TRBJ2-7; 7 positions match TRBD2. Germline values: CDR1 SGHRS, CDR2 YFSETQ. The J segment lost 2 bases and the V segment lost 2 bases, leaving 7 bases of the junction unmatched. CDR3 length equals 15 residues. The CDR3 loop is CASSFDGRPPYEQYF. The CDR3, as DNA: TGCGCCAGCAGCTTTGACGGGAGGCCACCCTACGAGCAGTACTTC. Variable domain in full (rest from reference TRBV5-1 and TRBJ2-7): KAGVTQTPRYLIKTRGQQVTLSCSPISGHRSVSWYQQTPGQGLQFLFEYFSETQRNKGNFPGRFSGRQFSNSRSEMNVSTLELGDSALYLCASSFDGRPPYEQYFGPGTRLTVT.

V gene TRBV9 combines with J gene TRBJ2-1; 10 bases are a match to TRBD1. After removal of 4 bases from V and 3 bases from J, the junction contained 4 bases not matched to a gene. This CDR3 is 15 amino acids long. The germline V gene has CDR1 SGDLS and CDR2 YYNGEE. The CDR3 region is CASSSRDRGYNEQFF. The CDR3 bases are TGTGCCAGCAGCTCCCGGGACAGGGGCTACAATGAGCAGTTCTTC.

This chain links TRBV5-1 with TRBJ2-1; 10 bases are shared with TRBD2. CDR3 length: 15 amino acids. After removal of 3 bases from V and 5 bases from J, the junction contained 5 bases not matched to a gene. The germline CDR1 and CDR2 sequences are SGHRS and YFSETQ. The CDR3 protein is CASSSGLAENNEQFF. The CDR3 DNA reads as TGCGCCAGCAGCTCCGGACTAGCGGAGAACAATGAGCAGTTCTTC.

This sequence joins TRBV30 and TRBJ2-5; 8 nucleotides line up with TRBD1. Germline lookup yields CDR1 GTSNPN and CDR2 SVGIG (reference sequence). This CDR3 has 13 amino acids. The V segment lost 3 bases and the J segment 5 bases; nucleotides outside the gene matches: 5. Written as DNA, the CDR3 is TGTGCCTGGAGCGGACAGGGAACGGAGACCCAGTACTTC. Its translation: CAWSGQGTETQYF. Full variable domain (rest looked up from reference TRBV30 and TRBJ2-5): SQTIHQWPATLVQPVGSPLSLECTVEGTSNPNLYWYRQAAGRGLQLLFYSVGIGQISSEVPQNLSASRPQDRQFILSSKKLLLSDSGFYLCAWSGQGTETQYFGPGTRLLVL.

Worth noting for this clone: An end of the junction differs from the germline gene, which may be a read error. The chain uses TRBV7-7 and TRBJ1-1; D not certain. The CDR3 consists of 15 residues. Germline CDR1 reads SSHAT; CDR2 reads FNYEAQ (reference sequence). The CDR3, as DNA: TGTGCTAGCAGCTTTGCATACTCACTGGGCCCCATGGCTTTCTTT. Amino acids: CASSFAYSLGPMAFF. The full variable domain, completed using reference TRBV7-7 and TRBJ1-1, is GAGVSQSPRYKVTKRGQDVTLRCDPISSHATLYWYQQALGQGPEFLTYFNYEAQPDKSGLPSDRFSAERPEGSISTLTIQRTEQRDSAMYRCASSFAYSLGPMAFFGQGTRLTVV.

The V gene is TRBV9, the J gene TRBJ1-2; D gene ambiguous. V was pared by 0 bases and J by 5 bases, with 14 bases between. The CDR3 runs to 15 residues. Looked up from germline, CDR1 is SGDLS and CDR2 is YYNGEE. CDR3 nucleotides: TGTGCCAGCAGCGTAGCTTGGCAGGATCGGTATGGCTACACCTTC. Translation gives CASSVAWQDRYGYTF.

This chain links TRBV5-4 with TRBJ1-3, with D tentatively TRBD1 (6 bases). Trimming pared 3 bases from V and 7 bases from J, leaving 11 bases between. Germline values: CDR1 SGHNT, CDR2 YYREEE (reference sequence). The CDR3 has 13 amino acids. CDR3 sequence: CASSSGQRNTIYF. DNA for the CDR3: TGTGCCAGCAGCTCGGGACAAAGGAACACCATATATTTT.

The V call is TRBV29-1, the J call TRBJ1-4, with D tentatively TRBD1 (5 bases). Germline V gene data show CDR1 as SQVTM and CDR2 as ANQGSEA. Trimming removed 6 bases from V and 4 bases from J, with 18 bases in between. The CDR3 covers 15 residues. The CDR3 sequence is CSVGPLGGGNEKLFF. The CDR3 bases are TGCAGCGTGGGCCCCCTGGGGGGGGGTAATGAAAAACTGTTTTTT.

The chain joins TRBV4-2 to TRBJ2-7; perhaps TRBD1 as D (7 bases). The V gene lost 3 bases and the J gene lost 1 base, with 16 bases spanning the gap. Germline V gives CDR1 LGHNA, CDR2 YNFKEQ. The CDR3 is 16 residues long. The chain's CDR3 is CASSHLGQAGSYEQYF. For the CDR3, the DNA is TGTGCCAGCAGCCATCTCGGACAGGCGGGGTCCTACGAGCAGTACTTC.

This clone occurred once. V and J are TRBV21-1 and TRBJ1-1; the DNA was not compared with TRBD1, the D call given in the table. TRBV21-1 represents a pseudogene. The CDR3 extends over 13 amino acids. The CDR3, as DNA: TGTGCCAGCAACAGGCTAATGAACACTGAAGCTTTCTTT. Translating gives CASNRLMNTEAFF.

The chain's CDR3 is CASSPRDSVEAFF. The CDR3 DNA sequence: TGTGCCAGCAGCCCCAGGGACAGTGTTGAAGCTTTCTTT. This chain connects TRBV11-3 to TRBJ1-1; 7 positions agree with TRBD1. V trimming: 5 bases; J trimming: 7 bases; junction bases outside the gene matches: 7. Germline V gives CDR1 SGHNT, CDR2 YENEEA. The length of the CDR3 is 13 residues.

As to this clone: The same CDR3 is also encoded by other DNA sequences in this sample. The gene calls are TRBV5-4 and TRBJ2-2; 7 bases map to TRBD2. The CDR3 loop spans 16 amino acids. Germline V gene lookup returns CDR1 SGHNT and CDR2 YYREEE (reference sequence). V shed 4 bases, J shed 0 bases, and the junction held 6 bases outside the gene matches. This CDR3 reads CASSPGRGSNTGELFF. The CDR3 DNA sequence: TGTGCCAGCAGCCCGGGGAGGGGATCGAACACCGGGGAGCTGTTTTTT.

The chain is built from TRBV9 and TRBJ2-1; 10 bases are a match to TRBD2. V gave up 4 bases and J gave up 6 bases; unmatched junction bases: 7. The CDR3 runs to 15 residues. Germline-derived CDR1 and CDR2 are SGDLS and YYNGEE. The CDR3 loop reads CASSPGLAVFNEQFF. Here the CDR3 DNA reads TGTGCCAGCAGCCCAGGACTAGCGGTCTTCAATGAGCAGTTCTTC.

This chain links TRBV9 with TRBJ2-1, with TRBD2 matching over 7 bases. The trim removed 3 bases at V and 14 bases at J, leaving 14 bases unmatched. This CDR3 contains 14 residues. The germline V gene has CDR1 SGDLS and CDR2 YYNGEE. The CDR3 region is CASSASPGTGRKFF. DNA of the CDR3: TGTGCCAGCAGCGCATCCCCCGGGACCGGGAGGAAGTTCTTC.

This clone was seen a single time. V and J are TRBV27 and TRBJ2-5, with TRBD1 matching over 9 bases. The DNA end favors TRBJ2-7, so the J call may be wrong. The CDR3 covers 14 residues. Germline CDR1 is MNHEY and CDR2 is SMNVEV (reference sequence). In DNA, the CDR3 is TGTGCCAGCAGTACCGGGACAGGGTGGTACGAGCAGTACTTC. Encoded protein: CASSTGTGWYEQYF.

In nucleotides, the CDR3 is TGTGCCAGCAGTGATCCCCACAGGGGTAGCTATGGCTACACCTTC. It encodes CASSDPHRGSYGYTF. This rearrangement joins TRBV6-1 to TRBJ1-2; TRBD1 agrees at 7 bases. The CDR3 has 15 residues. The junction had 8 bases not matched to a gene; V was cut back by 3 bases and J by 4 bases. CDR1 is MNHNS and CDR2 is SASEGT in the germline V gene.

The V and J genes are TRBV5-1 and TRBJ2-5; TRBD1 matches at 7 bases. Losses at the gene ends were 0 bases for V and 5 bases for J; bases not matched to a gene: 4. Germline loops: CDR1 SGHRS, CDR2 YFSETQ. The CDR3 sequence is 14 residues long. This CDR3 reads CASSLVDRRETQYF. DNA for the CDR3: TGCGCCAGCAGCTTGGTGGACAGGAGGGAGACCCAGTACTTC.

V usage is TRBV15 and J usage is TRBJ2-7; maybe TRBD1 (5 bases). V gave up 0 bases and J gave up 2 bases, with 20 bases separating them. The CDR3 contains 18 residues. Germline lookup yields CDR1 LNHNV and CDR2 YYDKDF (reference sequence). The CDR3 bases are TGTGCCACCAGCAGAGATTTTTTAGGAACAGGCAAAACCTACGAGCAGTACTTC. It specifies CATSRDFLGTGKTYEQYF.

This chain links TRBV4-2 with TRBJ2-2, with TRBD2 as a possible D gene (6 bases). This CDR3 is built from 15 residues. The V gene's germline CDR1 is LGHNA and CDR2 YNFKEQ. The V end lost 0 bases, the J end lost 5 bases, and 10 bases lay between the germline ends. The CDR3 is CASSQELGGTGELFF. The CDR3 nucleotides are TGTGCCAGCAGCCAAGAATTGGGGGGAACCGGGGAGCTGTTTTTT.

The V and J genes are TRBV7-9 and TRBJ2-2, with 8 bases fitting TRBD1. The CDR3 runs to 14 residues. Trimming at V came to 7 bases and at J to 0 bases, leaving 1 base not matched to a gene. Germline CDR1 reads SEHNR; CDR2 reads FQNEAQ (reference sequence). CDR3 sequence reads: CASTTGANTGELFF. CDR3 sequence (DNA): TGTGCCAGCACGACAGGGGCGAACACCGGGGAGCTGTTTTTT. The full variable domain, completed using reference TRBV7-9 and TRBJ2-2, is DTGVSQNPRHKITKRGQNVTFRCDPISEHNRLYWYRQTLGQGPEFLTYFQNEAQLEKSRLLSDRFSAERPKGSFSTLEIQRTEQGDSAMYLCASTTGANTGELFFGEGSRLTVL.

This clone came up once. The chain uses TRBV19 and TRBJ2-1; no clear D. Trimming removed 3 bases at V and 6 bases at J, with 12 bases between. The V gene's germline CDR1 is LNHDA and CDR2 SQIVND (reference sequence). The CDR3 is 14 residues long. The CDR3 coding sequence is TGTGCCAGTAGTATCGGTGCTTCGGGCAATGAGCAGTTCTTC. Protein product: CASSIGASGNEQFF.

This clone appeared once. The V gene is TRBV30, the J gene TRBJ1-5; TRBD1 might be the D (6 bases). Trimming removed 0 bases from V and 2 bases from J, with 11 bases in between. The CDR3 contains 15 residues. Germline V gene data show CDR1 as GTSNPN and CDR2 as SVGIG (reference sequence). CDR3 sequence reads: CAWSVQQGGNQPQHF. CDR3 nucleotides: TGTGCCTGGAGTGTACAACAGGGTGGCAATCAGCCCCAGCATTTT.

The J gene is TRBJ2-7, the V gene TRBV27, with D perhaps TRBD1 (5 bases). With 8 bases removed from V and 6 bases from J, the gap between germline ends came to 20 bases. Germline assignment: CDR1 MNHEY and CDR2 SMNVEV (reference sequence). The CDR3 runs 14 residues. The CDR3 sequence is CASGVRQGRGEQYF. CDR3 nucleotides: TGTGCCAGCGGGGTTAGGCAGGGAAGGGGCGAGCAGTACTTC.

The chain links TRBV29-1 to TRBJ1-3, with 12 positions matching TRBD1. CDR3 length: 15 amino acids. CDR1 is SQVTM, CDR2 ANQGSEA, per germline. The V segment lost 7 bases and the J segment 8 bases; nucleotides outside the gene matches: 12. The CDR3 DNA reads TGCAGCGCCCAGCGCGGGACAGGGGGCTGGCACACCATATATTTT. As protein: CSAQRGTGGWHTIYF.

This sequence joins TRBV29-1 and TRBJ2-1, with D hard to call. V dropped 4 bases and J dropped 9 bases, with 13 bases sitting between them. The length of the CDR3 is 12 residues. Germline V gene data show CDR1 as SQVTM and CDR2 as ANQGSEA. The CDR3 loop is CSVGLIPSEQFF. CDR3 DNA: TGCAGCGTTGGACTGATACCCAGTGAGCAGTTCTTC.

This clone was detected once. The chain has TRBV30 and TRBJ1-2; 8 nucleotides agree with TRBD1. Germline-derived CDR1 and CDR2 are GTSNPN and SVGIG (reference sequence). V lost 1 base, J lost 7 bases, and 2 bases stayed unmatched. The CDR3 length is 12 residues. This CDR3 is CAWSGTGGGYTF. The CDR3, as DNA: TGTGCCTGGAGTGGTACAGGGGGTGGCTACACCTTC.